The 11 T cell receptor beta chains in this list originate from one sample, sequenced in a study of shared clonotypes between healthy human individuals. Sequenced by immunoSEQ multiplex PCR; TCRdb stores in-frame clones only, minus some. This table has 550,000 to 850,000 clones, less than 85% appearing once. The sequenced sample was memory CD4+ T cells sorted from blood. This sample's subset: CD45RA-negative fraction. Receptor source: a woman between 25 and 40 years old in good health.

This clone was detected only a few times. The rearrangement joins TRBV6-1 to TRBJ1-1; D not resolved. This CDR3 has 13 residues. Germline V gene lookup returns CDR1 MNHNS and CDR2 SASEGT. Trimming pared 0 bases from V and 7 bases from J, leaving 9 bases between. CDR3 loop: CASSEAGSFEAFF. The DNA for the CDR3 is TGTGCCAGCAGTGAAGCGGGGAGTTTTGAAGCTTTCTTT.

The rearrangement joins TRBV15 to TRBJ2-3, with D unresolved. The CDR3 consists of 15 residues. Germline CDR1 reads LNHNV; CDR2 reads YYDKDF (reference sequence). The V and J ends lost 5 bases and 0 bases respectively, with 12 bases between them. The CDR3 nucleotides read TGTGCCACCAGCGGTACAGCATCTAGCACAGATACGCAGTATTTT. Residues: CATSGTASSTDTQYF.

The rearrangement joins TRBV9 to TRBJ2-1, with 7 positions matching TRBD2. The CDR3 spans 16 residues. J gave up 7 bases and V 4 bases, and 14 bases lay outside the gene matches. Germline CDR1 SGDLS, CDR2 YYNGEE. The DNA for the CDR3 is TGTGCCAGCAGCCCGGGGACTATCGGTCTATCTAATGAGCAGTTCTTC. Translating gives CASSPGTIGLSNEQFF. Supplemented by reference TRBV9 and TRBJ2-1, the full variable domain reads DSGVTQTPKHLITATGQRVTLRCSPRSGDLSVYWYQQSLDQGLQFLIQYYNGEERAKGNILERFSAQQFPDLHSELNLSSLELGDSALYFCASSPGTIGLSNEQFFGPGTRLTVL.

The V call is TRBV19, the J call TRBJ1-5; tentative D call: TRBD1 (6 bases). CDR3 length: 13 residues. With 6 bases removed from V and 7 bases from J, the gap between germline ends came to 13 bases. Germline-derived CDR1 and CDR2 are LNHDA and SQIVND (reference sequence). Here the CDR3 reads CASSLQGGQPQHF. The CDR3 DNA reads TGTGCCAGTAGCCTACAGGGTGGGCAGCCCCAGCATTTT.

This clone was seen once. This chain links TRBV27 with TRBJ2-2; D gene unclear. The V end lost 3 bases, the J end lost 1 base, and 6 bases lay between the germline ends. The CDR3 consists of 14 residues. The germline CDR1 and CDR2 sequences are MNHEY and SMNVEV (reference sequence). CDR3 nucleotide sequence: TGTGCCAGCAGTTTTCGGCGGAACACCGGGGAGCTGTTTTTT. Translated: CASSFRRNTGELFF.

In this sample, this clone turned up once. The chain recombines TRBV5-1 with TRBJ2-2; D possibly matches TRBD1 or TRBD2 (5 bases each). Germline assignment: CDR1 SGHRS and CDR2 YFSETQ. This CDR3 is 16 amino acids long. V gave up 10 bases and J gave up 5 bases, with 24 bases separating them. Here the CDR3 reads CASRPPGGGITGELFF. The CDR3 bases are TGCGCCTCCCGCCCCCCGGGTGGGGGAATTACCGGGGAGCTGTTTTTT. The full variable domain, rest sourced from reference TRBV5-1 and TRBJ2-2, is KAGVTQTPRYLIKTRGQQVTLSCSPISGHRSVSWYQQTPGQGLQFLFEYFSETQRNKGNFPGRFSGRQFSNSRSEMNVSTLELGDSALYLCASRPPGGGITGELFFGEGSRLTVL.

The rearrangement joins TRBV6-6 to TRBJ1-5; D remains ambiguous. Germline lookup yields CDR1 MNHNY and CDR2 SVGAGI (reference sequence). V was clipped by 6 bases and J by 4 bases, with 13 bases between them. The CDR3 is made up of 14 amino acids. DNA of the CDR3: TGTGCCAGCAGACGAGGCGGAGCTAATCAGCCCCAGCATTTT. It is translated as CASRRGGANQPQHF.

This sequence joins TRBV10-3 and TRBJ1-5; possible D gene TRBD1, 5 bases. The CDR3 consists of 17 residues. Per the germline V gene, CDR1 is ENHRY and CDR2 is SYGVKD. V shed 3 bases and J shed 1 base, with 16 bases lying between them. CDR3 loop: CAISDLRDGESNQPQHF. CDR3 bases: TGTGCCATCAGTGACCTCCGGGACGGGGAAAGCAATCAGCCCCAGCATTTT.

Notes on this clone: Other nucleotide sequences from this sample produce the same CDR3. The rearrangement links TRBV19 to TRBJ2-5; 15 positions match TRBD2. The CDR3 is made up of 18 amino acids. The trim removed 3 bases at V and 4 bases at J, leaving 9 bases unmatched. CDR1 is LNHDA and CDR2 is SQIVND in the germline V gene (reference sequence). The CDR3 DNA follows: TGTGCCAGTAGTATCGGGGGACTAGCGGGAGGCCGGGGAGAGACCCAGTACTTC. Translated, it gives CASSIGGLAGGRGETQYF. Using reference TRBV19 and TRBJ2-5 for the parts outside the CDR3, the full variable domain is DGGITQSPKYLFRKEGQNVTLSCEQNLNHDAMYWYRQDPGQGLRLIYYSQIVNDFQKGDIAEGYSVSREKKESFPLTVTSAQKNPTAFYLCASSIGGLAGGRGETQYFGPGTRLLVL.

Concerning this clone itself: Other nucleotide sequences from this sample produce the same CDR3. The chain links TRBV5-1 to TRBJ2-1; D uncertain. Germline lookup yields CDR1 SGHRS and CDR2 YFSETQ. Trimming took off 4 bases at V and 0 bases at J, with 8 bases between the two ends. This CDR3 comprises 14 residues. This CDR3 reads CASSAQSSYNEQFF. DNA for the CDR3: TGCGCCAGCAGCGCCCAGAGCTCCTACAATGAGCAGTTCTTC.

The J gene is TRBJ2-1, the V gene TRBV30; no reliable D call. The CDR3 consists of 14 residues. Trimming removed 0 bases at V and 3 bases at J, with 9 bases between. CDR1 GTSNPN and CDR2 SVGIG come from the germline V gene (reference sequence). CDR3 protein: CAWSVRPDYNEQFF. The CDR3 DNA sequence: TGTGCCTGGAGTGTACGTCCTGACTACAATGAGCAGTTCTTC. The whole variable domain, filled in from reference TRBV30 and TRBJ2-1, reads SQTIHQWPATLVQPVGSPLSLECTVEGTSNPNLYWYRQAAGRGLQLLFYSVGIGQISSEVPQNLSASRPQDRQFILSSKKLLLSDSGFYLCAWSVRPDYNEQFFGPGTRLTVL.